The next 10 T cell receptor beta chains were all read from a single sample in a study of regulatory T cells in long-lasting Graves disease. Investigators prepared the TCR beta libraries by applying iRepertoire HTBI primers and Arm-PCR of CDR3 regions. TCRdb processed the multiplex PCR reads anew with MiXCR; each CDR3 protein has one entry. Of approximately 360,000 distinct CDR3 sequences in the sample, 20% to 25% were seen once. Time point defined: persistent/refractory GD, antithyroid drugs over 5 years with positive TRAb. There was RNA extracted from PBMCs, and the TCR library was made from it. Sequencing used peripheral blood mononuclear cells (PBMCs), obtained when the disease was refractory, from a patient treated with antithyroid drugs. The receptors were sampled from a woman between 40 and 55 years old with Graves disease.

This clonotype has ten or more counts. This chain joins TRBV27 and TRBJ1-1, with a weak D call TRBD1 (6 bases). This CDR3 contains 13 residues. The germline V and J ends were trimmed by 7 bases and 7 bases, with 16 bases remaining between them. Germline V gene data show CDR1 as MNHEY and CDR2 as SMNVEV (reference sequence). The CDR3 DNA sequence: TGTGCCAGCATAGATAACAGGGTTGGTGAAGCTTTCTTT. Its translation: CASIDNRVGEAFF.

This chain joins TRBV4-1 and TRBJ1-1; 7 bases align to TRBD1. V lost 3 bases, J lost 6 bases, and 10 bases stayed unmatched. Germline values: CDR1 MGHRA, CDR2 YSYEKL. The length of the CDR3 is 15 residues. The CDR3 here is CASSQMTGPIAEAFF. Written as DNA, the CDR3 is TGCGCCAGCAGCCAGATGACAGGGCCAATAGCTGAAGCTTTCTTT.

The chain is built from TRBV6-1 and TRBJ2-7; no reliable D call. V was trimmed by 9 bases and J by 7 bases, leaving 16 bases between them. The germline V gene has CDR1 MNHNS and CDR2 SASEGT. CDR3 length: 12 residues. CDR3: CARTDWFGEQYF. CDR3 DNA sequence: TGTGCCAGGACCGACTGGTTTGGGGAGCAGTACTTC.

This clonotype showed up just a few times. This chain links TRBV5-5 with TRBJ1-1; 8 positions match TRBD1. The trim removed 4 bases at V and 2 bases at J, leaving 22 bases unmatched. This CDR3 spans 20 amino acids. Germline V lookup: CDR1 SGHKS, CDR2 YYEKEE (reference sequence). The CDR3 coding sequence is TGTGCCAGCAGCCATTCCTTCGTCAGGGGGCGCTTACCCGTTAACACTGAAGCTTTCTTT. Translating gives CASSHSFVRGRLPVNTEAFF.

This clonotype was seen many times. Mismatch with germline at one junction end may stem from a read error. The chain's CDR3 is CASSLGGDTQYF. CDR3 nucleotides: TGTGCCAGCAGTTTAGGGGGAGATACGCAGTATTTT. The V call is TRBV5-1, the J call TRBJ2-3, with TRBD1 as a possible D gene (6 bases). In germline, CDR1 is SGHRS, CDR2 YFSETQ. The CDR3 is 12 residues long.

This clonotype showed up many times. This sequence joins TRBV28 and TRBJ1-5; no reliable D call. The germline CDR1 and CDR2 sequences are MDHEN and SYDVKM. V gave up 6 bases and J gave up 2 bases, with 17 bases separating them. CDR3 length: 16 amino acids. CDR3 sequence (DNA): TGTGCCAGCAGCCAAAGAGGTTGGGGAGGCAATCAGCCCCAGCATTTT. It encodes CASSQRGWGGNQPQHF.

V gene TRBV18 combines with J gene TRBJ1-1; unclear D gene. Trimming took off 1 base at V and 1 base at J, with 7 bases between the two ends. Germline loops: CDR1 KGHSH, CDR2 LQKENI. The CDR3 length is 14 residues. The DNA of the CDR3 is TGTGCCAGCTCACCACAAGAGCAGAACACTGAAGCTTTCTTT. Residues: CASSPQEQNTEAFF.

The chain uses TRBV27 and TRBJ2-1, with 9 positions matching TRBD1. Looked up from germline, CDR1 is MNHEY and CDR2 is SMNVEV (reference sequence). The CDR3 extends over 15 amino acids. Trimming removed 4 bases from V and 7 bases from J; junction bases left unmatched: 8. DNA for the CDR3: TGTGCCAGCAGTTCACAGGGACAGGGTTGGAATGAGCAGTTCTTC. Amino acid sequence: CASSSQGQGWNEQFF.

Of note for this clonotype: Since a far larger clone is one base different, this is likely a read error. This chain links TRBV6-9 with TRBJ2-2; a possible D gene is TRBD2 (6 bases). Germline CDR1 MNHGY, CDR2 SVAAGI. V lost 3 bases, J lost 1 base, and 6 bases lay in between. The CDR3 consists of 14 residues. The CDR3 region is CASSYGGNTGELFF. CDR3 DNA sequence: TGTGCCAGCAGTTACGGGGGGAACACCGGGGAGCTGTTTTTT.

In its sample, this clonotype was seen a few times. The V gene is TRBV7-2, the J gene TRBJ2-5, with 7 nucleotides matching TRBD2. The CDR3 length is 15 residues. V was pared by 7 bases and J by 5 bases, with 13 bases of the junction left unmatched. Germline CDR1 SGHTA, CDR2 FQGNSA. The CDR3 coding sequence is TGTGCCAGCACCTGGTGGGGGGGTCTTCGGGAGACCCAGTACTTC. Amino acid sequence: CASTWWGGLRETQYF.